What follows is one T cell receptor (beta chain) and its context. Its antigen is not identified. Per the study methods: ImmunoSEQ gave junction-only sequences without quality scores, so filtering differed. The repertoire was sequenced with immunoSEQ multiplex PCR; TCRdb's copy has only in-frame clones and lacks some. V, J and clone size are taken as reported in that table, and D and trimming were inferred from the DNA itself. The sample lists roughly 1.4 million clones, less than 99% occurring once. These data are taken from a study of shared clonotypes between healthy human individuals. Study results and caveats: Expectations were that clonotype sharing among donors would be affected by sequencing depth. Lower generation probabilities were found for non-shared clonotypes than for those shared by all four donors.

The CDR3 sequence is 15 residues long. V shed 2 bases and J shed 0 bases, with 11 bases lying between them. The germline gives CDR1 SGHNT, CDR2 YYREEE (reference sequence). CD4+ cells yielded CD45RA+ naive and CD45RA-negative memory subsets. The sequence derives from a man in his thirties or forties in good health. The chain carries TRBV5-4 and TRBJ1-1; D unclear. Sequencing used naive CD4+ T cells sorted from blood. The sample's subset: CD45RA+ positively selected. Here the CDR3 reads CASSLAGPMNTEAFF. For the CDR3, the DNA is TGTGCCAGCAGCTTAGCAGGCCCCATGAACACTGAAGCTTTCTTT.